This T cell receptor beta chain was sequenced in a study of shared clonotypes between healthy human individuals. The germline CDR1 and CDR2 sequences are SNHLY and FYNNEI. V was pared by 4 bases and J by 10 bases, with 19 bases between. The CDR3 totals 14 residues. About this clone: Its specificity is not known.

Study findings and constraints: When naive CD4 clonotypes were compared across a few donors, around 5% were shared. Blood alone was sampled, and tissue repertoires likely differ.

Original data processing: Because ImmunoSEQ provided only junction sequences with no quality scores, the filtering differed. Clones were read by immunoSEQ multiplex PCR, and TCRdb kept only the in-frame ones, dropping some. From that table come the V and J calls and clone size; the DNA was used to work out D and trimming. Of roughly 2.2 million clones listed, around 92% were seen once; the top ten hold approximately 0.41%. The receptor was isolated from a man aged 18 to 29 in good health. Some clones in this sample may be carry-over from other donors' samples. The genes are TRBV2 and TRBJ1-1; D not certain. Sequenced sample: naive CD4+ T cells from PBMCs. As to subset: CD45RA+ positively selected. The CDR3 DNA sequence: TGTGCCAGCAGTGCTCAGTCCACCACTGAAGTAGCTTTCTTT. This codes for CASSAQSTTEVAFF.